These T cell receptor beta chains were read from a single sample in a study of brain T cells in children with intractable seizures. Using immunoSEQ multiplex PCR, the repertoire was profiled, and TCRdb retains in-frame clones only, with some absent. The data contain 300,000 to 400,000 clones, about 93% of them singletons. Material: peripheral blood, obtained approximately 5 months after surgery. All receptors come from a boy under two years old with tuberous sclerosis and intractable seizures. The CDR3 runs from the conserved cysteine through the conserved F or W. Each record gives: D gene, J gene, clone size, V gene, CDR3 protein, CDR3 DNA. A D gene is named only where the DNA matches it firmly. Clone size is shown for a subset of rows, as once, few, many or a class of expanded clone.

d_call: .
j_call: TRBJ2-1
clone_size: once
v_call: TRBV7-2
cdr3_aa: CASSLLGGSYNEQFF
cdr3_nt: TGTGCCAGCAGCTTATTAGGGGGGTCCTACAATGAGCAGTTCTTC

d_call: .
j_call: TRBJ1-1
clone_size: .
v_call: TRBV12-3/TRBV12-4
cdr3_aa: CASSFAQNTEAFF
cdr3_nt: TGTGCCAGCAGTTTTGCACAGAACACTGAAGCTTTCTTT

d_call: .
j_call: TRBJ1-2
clone_size: .
v_call: TRBV20-1
cdr3_aa: CSAFGYGYTF
cdr3_nt: TGCAGTGCGTTCGGCTATGGCTACACCTTC

d_call: .
j_call: TRBJ1-2
clone_size: .
v_call: TRBV6-4
cdr3_aa: CASSKWANYGYTF
cdr3_nt: TGTGCCAGCAGTAAATGGGCAAACTATGGCTACACCTTC

d_call: TRBD1
j_call: TRBJ1-2
clone_size: .
v_call: TRBV29-1
cdr3_aa: CSVLAGTGDYGYTF
cdr3_nt: TGCAGCGTTTTAGCCGGGACAGGGGACTATGGCTACACCTTC

d_call: TRBD1
j_call: TRBJ2-5
clone_size: .
v_call: TRBV24-1
cdr3_aa: CATSDPQGVRETQYF
cdr3_nt: TGTGCCACCAGTGATCCACAGGGGGTACGGGAGACCCAGTACTTC

d_call: .
j_call: TRBJ1-1
clone_size: .
v_call: TRBV20-1
cdr3_aa: CSARLRGEAFF
cdr3_nt: TGCAGTGCTAGATTACGGGGTGAAGCTTTCTTT

d_call: .
j_call: TRBJ1-2
clone_size: .
v_call: TRBV6-5
cdr3_aa: CASSYTRGTGGYTF
cdr3_nt: TGTGCCAGCAGTTACACCAGAGGCACTGGCGGCTACACCTTC

d_call: TRBD1
j_call: TRBJ1-5
clone_size: .
v_call: TRBV28
cdr3_aa: CASSLGQGVRQPQHF
cdr3_nt: TGTGCCAGCAGCCTCGGGCAGGGGGTTCGACAGCCCCAGCATTTT

d_call: .
j_call: TRBJ1-2
clone_size: .
v_call: TRBV7-2
cdr3_aa: CASSLGPLSLYGYTF
cdr3_nt: TGTGCCAGCAGCTTGGGCCCCCTTTCCCTTTATGGCTACACCTTC

d_call: TRBD2
j_call: TRBJ2-7
clone_size: .
v_call: TRBV27
cdr3_aa: CASTSGGRYEQYF
cdr3_nt: TGTGCCAGCACTAGCGGGGGGAGGTACGAGCAGTACTTC

d_call: TRBD2
j_call: TRBJ2-2
clone_size: few
v_call: TRBV7-9
cdr3_aa: CASSLRLAGGLTGELFF
cdr3_nt: TGTGCCAGCAGCTTGAGACTAGCGGGGGGTCTCACCGGGGAGCTGTTTTTT

d_call: .
j_call: TRBJ2-3
clone_size: .
v_call: TRBV9
cdr3_aa: CASSLDAPDTQYF
cdr3_nt: TGTGCCAGCAGCCTCGACGCGCCGGATACGCAGTATTTT

d_call: .
j_call: TRBJ2-7
clone_size: .
v_call: TRBV11-3
cdr3_aa: CASSLGPSYYEQYF
cdr3_nt: TGTGCCAGCAGCTTAGGGCCTAGCTACTACGAGCAGTACTTC

d_call: TRBD1
j_call: TRBJ1-3
clone_size: once
v_call: TRBV9
cdr3_aa: CASTDQKGQGSSGNTIYF
cdr3_nt: TGTGCCAGCACCGACCAAAAGGGACAGGGAAGCTCTGGAAACACCATATATTTT

d_call: TRBD1
j_call: TRBJ1-1
clone_size: .
v_call: TRBV5-8
cdr3_aa: CASSSEIRGMTEAFF
cdr3_nt: TGTGCCAGCAGCTCAGAGATCAGGGGGATGACTGAAGCTTTCTTT

d_call: .
j_call: TRBJ2-6
clone_size: .
v_call: TRBV14
cdr3_aa: CASSQGGHEGLWSNVLTF
cdr3_nt: TGTGCCAGCAGCCAAGGAGGTCACGAGGGTCTATGGTCCAACGTCCTGACTTTC

d_call: TRBD1
j_call: TRBJ1-1
clone_size: .
v_call: TRBV7-2
cdr3_aa: CASSLALDRVSAAEAFF
cdr3_nt: TGTGCCAGCAGCTTAGCGCTGGACAGGGTATCTGCGGCTGAAGCTTTCTTT

d_call: .
j_call: TRBJ1-6
clone_size: .
v_call: TRBV10-3
cdr3_aa: CAISESGGYNSPLHF
cdr3_nt: TGTGCCATCAGTGAGTCAGGGGGCTATAATTCACCCCTCCACTTT

d_call: .
j_call: TRBJ2-3
clone_size: .
v_call: TRBV5-1
cdr3_aa: CASSLDRTESTDTQYF
cdr3_nt: TGCGCCAGCAGCTTGGATCGAACAGAAAGCACAGATACGCAGTATTTT

d_call: .
j_call: TRBJ2-3
clone_size: .
v_call: TRBV11-2
cdr3_aa: CASSIRGGQTSTDTQYF
cdr3_nt: TGTGCCAGCAGCATCAGGGGGGGACAGACCAGCACAGATACGCAGTATTTT

d_call: .
j_call: TRBJ2-2
clone_size: .
v_call: TRBV11-3
cdr3_aa: CASSKTENTGELFF
cdr3_nt: TGTGCCAGCAGCAAGACAGAGAACACCGGGGAGCTGTTTTTT

d_call: .
j_call: TRBJ2-7
clone_size: .
v_call: TRBV3-1/TRBV3-2
cdr3_aa: CASSQGLMNYEQYF
cdr3_nt: TGTGCCAGCAGCCAGGGACTTATGAACTACGAGCAGTACTTC

d_call: TRBD2
j_call: TRBJ2-3
clone_size: once
v_call: TRBV2
cdr3_aa: CANLPGTRPLTDTQYF
cdr3_nt: TGTGCCAACCTACCCGGGACTAGGCCTCTCACAGATACGCAGTATTTT

d_call: .
j_call: TRBJ2-7
clone_size: .
v_call: TRBV5-5
cdr3_aa: CASSLGQLYEQYF
cdr3_nt: TGTGCCAGCAGCCTAGGACAGCTATACGAGCAGTACTTC

d_call: .
j_call: TRBJ1-3
clone_size: .
v_call: TRBV5-1
cdr3_aa: CASSLSGDFGKNTIYF
cdr3_nt: TGCGCCAGCAGCTTGTCAGGGGATTTCGGAAAAAACACCATATATTTT

d_call: .
j_call: TRBJ1-5
clone_size: .
v_call: TRBV6-5
cdr3_aa: CASRQGAYSNQPQHF
cdr3_nt: TGTGCCAGCAGACAGGGAGCGTATAGCAATCAGCCCCAGCATTTT

d_call: .
j_call: TRBJ1-4
clone_size: .
v_call: TRBV5-4
cdr3_aa: CASRDRIATNEKLFF
cdr3_nt: TGTGCCAGCAGGGACCGGATTGCAACTAATGAAAAACTGTTTTTT

d_call: .
j_call: TRBJ1-2
clone_size: .
v_call: TRBV27
cdr3_aa: CASRGEQRGTYGYTF
cdr3_nt: TGTGCCAGCAGGGGAGAACAACGGGGAACCTATGGCTACACCTTC

d_call: .
j_call: TRBJ1-5
clone_size: .
v_call: TRBV19
cdr3_aa: CASSITGNSQPQHF
cdr3_nt: TGTGCCAGTAGTATTACAGGGAACTCTCAGCCCCAGCATTTT

d_call: TRBD2
j_call: TRBJ2-1
clone_size: .
v_call: TRBV4-1
cdr3_aa: CASSLKPSGNNEQFF
cdr3_nt: TGCGCCAGCAGCCTCAAACCTAGCGGGAATAATGAGCAGTTCTTC

d_call: .
j_call: TRBJ1-1
clone_size: .
v_call: TRBV19
cdr3_aa: CASSIEQNTEAFF
cdr3_nt: TGTGCCAGTAGTATAGAACAGAACACTGAAGCTTTCTTT

d_call: .
j_call: TRBJ1-4
clone_size: .
v_call: TRBV10-3
cdr3_aa: CAINQEENEKLFF
cdr3_nt: TGTGCCATCAACCAGGAAGAAAATGAAAAACTGTTTTTT

d_call: .
j_call: TRBJ2-7
clone_size: once
v_call: TRBV6-5
cdr3_aa: CASVGGMYSYEQYF
cdr3_nt: TGTGCCAGCGTTGGGGGTATGTATAGTTACGAGCAGTACTTC

d_call: .
j_call: TRBJ1-1
clone_size: .
v_call: TRBV5-4
cdr3_aa: CASSRRTSTGIMASGTEAFF
cdr3_nt: TGTGCCAGCAGCCGCCGGACCTCTACAGGGATCATGGCTTCGGGGACTGAAGCTTTCTTT

d_call: .
j_call: TRBJ1-6
clone_size: .
v_call: TRBV27
cdr3_aa: CASSPTTEHNSPLHF
cdr3_nt: TGTGCCAGCAGTCCCACAACAGAACATAATTCACCCCTCCACTTT

d_call: .
j_call: TRBJ1-2
clone_size: .
v_call: TRBV2
cdr3_aa: CASSEGRGANYGYTF
cdr3_nt: TGTGCCAGCAGTGAAGGTCGCGGGGCTAACTATGGCTACACCTTC

d_call: TRBD2
j_call: TRBJ2-1
clone_size: .
v_call: TRBV30
cdr3_aa: CAWSTGLAGVRYNEQFF
cdr3_nt: TGTGCCTGGAGTACGGGACTAGCGGGAGTAAGGTACAATGAGCAGTTCTTC

d_call: TRBD1
j_call: TRBJ1-5
clone_size: .
v_call: TRBV9
cdr3_aa: CASSVGQGAQPQHF
cdr3_nt: TGTGCCAGCAGCGTAGGACAGGGGGCTCAGCCCCAGCATTTT

d_call: .
j_call: TRBJ2-3
clone_size: .
v_call: TRBV24-1
cdr3_aa: CATSSKFRYTDTQYF
cdr3_nt: TGTGCCACCAGTTCGAAGTTTCGTTACACAGATACGCAGTATTTT

d_call: .
j_call: TRBJ1-2
clone_size: .
v_call: TRBV18
cdr3_aa: CASSPGGGQTFYGYTF
cdr3_nt: TGTGCCAGCTCACCAGGGGGCGGACAGACTTTCTATGGCTACACCTTC

d_call: TRBD1
j_call: TRBJ2-3
clone_size: once
v_call: TRBV24-1
cdr3_aa: CATSDHQGGTDTQYF
cdr3_nt: TGTGCCACCAGTGATCACCAGGGGGGCACAGATACGCAGTATTTT

d_call: .
j_call: TRBJ2-2
clone_size: .
v_call: TRBV6-5
cdr3_aa: CASSNRENTGELFF
cdr3_nt: TGTGCCAGCAGTAACAGAGAGAACACCGGGGAGCTGTTTTTT

d_call: .
j_call: TRBJ2-7
clone_size: .
v_call: TRBV9
cdr3_aa: CASSVGTSYEQYF
cdr3_nt: TGTGCCAGCAGCGTAGGGACATCCTACGAGCAGTACTTC

d_call: TRBD1
j_call: TRBJ2-7
clone_size: .
v_call: TRBV2
cdr3_aa: CASRNYRGLAYEQYF
cdr3_nt: TGTGCCAGCAGGAACTACAGGGGGCTGGCCTACGAGCAGTACTTC

d_call: .
j_call: TRBJ1-6
clone_size: .
v_call: TRBV7-6
cdr3_aa: CASSLAEGNNSPLHF
cdr3_nt: TGTGCCAGCAGCTTAGCGGAGGGTAATAATTCACCCCTCCACTTT

d_call: .
j_call: TRBJ1-1
clone_size: .
v_call: TRBV19
cdr3_aa: CASSMTVWNTEAFF
cdr3_nt: TGTGCCAGTAGTATGACAGTATGGAACACTGAAGCTTTCTTT

d_call: .
j_call: TRBJ2-1
clone_size: once
v_call: TRBV9
cdr3_aa: CASSVDRDEQFF
cdr3_nt: TGTGCCAGCAGCGTAGATAGGGATGAGCAGTTCTTC

d_call: .
j_call: TRBJ2-2
clone_size: .
v_call: TRBV6-5
cdr3_aa: CASSPANTGELFF
cdr3_nt: TGTGCCAGCAGCCCAGCGAACACCGGGGAGCTGTTTTTT

d_call: TRBD2
j_call: TRBJ2-1
clone_size: .
v_call: TRBV3-1/TRBV3-2
cdr3_aa: CASSQRTSGRIYNEQFF
cdr3_nt: TGTGCCAGCAGCCAAAGGACTAGCGGGAGGATCTACAATGAGCAGTTCTTC

d_call: .
j_call: TRBJ1-2
clone_size: .
v_call: TRBV7-2
cdr3_aa: CASSLSRPTAVLYYGYTF
cdr3_nt: TGTGCCAGCAGCCTTAGCCGACCGACAGCCGTTCTATACTATGGCTACACCTTC

d_call: .
j_call: TRBJ1-1
clone_size: .
v_call: TRBV18
cdr3_aa: CASSPRDRTHVDTEAFF
cdr3_nt: TGTGCCAGCTCACCGCGCGACAGGACTCACGTGGACACTGAAGCTTTCTTT